This is a list of T cell receptor beta chains from one sample in a study of T cell responses to AZD1222 COVID-19 vaccine. Libraries were prepared by immunoSEQ multiplex PCR; TCRdb keeps only in-frame clonotypes and omits some of them. The sample shows 180,000 or so clones, 80% to 95% of them seen only once. Sequenced here: peripheral blood, sampled 28 days after the second AZD1222 dose. These receptors all come from an adult who received the AZD1222 COVID-19 vaccine. Both conserved end residues are part of each CDR3. Fields, in order: clone size, J gene, V gene, CDR3 length, CDR3 protein. Size tells how often a clone was seen (once, few, many) or the class of an expanded clone, and some rows leave it out.

abundance: .; j_gene: TRBJ2-1; v_gene: TRBV29-1; len: 15; CDR3aa: CSGKGGSGRSNEQFF
abundance: .; j_gene: TRBJ1-4; v_gene: TRBV2; len: 15; CDR3aa: CASRGQGWRNEKLFF
abundance: .; j_gene: TRBJ2-7; v_gene: TRBV6-6; len: 13; CDR3aa: CASSPGGLYEQYF
abundance: .; j_gene: TRBJ2-3; v_gene: TRBV5-1; len: 13; CDR3aa: CASNRGGLDTQYF
abundance: .; j_gene: TRBJ2-6; v_gene: TRBV7-6; len: 16; CDR3aa: CASSLEGGAGANVLTF
abundance: .; j_gene: TRBJ2-1; v_gene: TRBV6-4; len: 15; CDR3aa: CASSDGTGGSDEQFF
abundance: .; j_gene: TRBJ2-4; v_gene: TRBV4-1; len: 17; CDR3aa: CASSQVGRGEAKNIQYF
abundance: .; j_gene: TRBJ1-1; v_gene: TRBV30; len: 11; CDR3aa: CAWSALQGSFF
abundance: .; j_gene: TRBJ1-5; v_gene: TRBV12-3/TRBV12-4; len: 13; CDR3aa: CASSLGENQPQHF
abundance: .; j_gene: TRBJ1-6; v_gene: TRBV11-2; len: 15; CDR3aa: CASSLVEGPNSPLHF
abundance: .; j_gene: TRBJ1-2; v_gene: TRBV18; len: 16; CDR3aa: CASSASTGGMGYGYTF
abundance: few; j_gene: TRBJ1-3; v_gene: TRBV10-3; len: 14; CDR3aa: CAISVGSSGNTIYF
abundance: .; j_gene: TRBJ2-7; v_gene: TRBV6-2/TRBV6-3; len: 15; CDR3aa: CASSTGRAAPYEQYF
abundance: once; j_gene: TRBJ2-7; v_gene: TRBV3-1/TRBV3-2; len: 11; CDR3aa: CASGRVGEQYF
abundance: .; j_gene: TRBJ1-2; v_gene: TRBV6-5; len: 14; CDR3aa: CASSALTGSYGYTF
abundance: .; j_gene: TRBJ2-3; v_gene: TRBV6-2/TRBV6-3; len: 15; CDR3aa: CASSSTSGSTDTQYF
abundance: .; j_gene: TRBJ2-2; v_gene: TRBV3-1/TRBV3-2; len: 17; CDR3aa: CASSQDLGTGVTGELFF
abundance: once; j_gene: TRBJ1-3; v_gene: TRBV6-6; len: 15; CDR3aa: CASSQDRVSGNTIYF
abundance: .; j_gene: TRBJ1-5; v_gene: TRBV30; len: 13; CDR3aa: CAWANRDNQPQHF
abundance: .; j_gene: TRBJ1-1; v_gene: TRBV7-2; len: 15; CDR3aa: CASSFPLGKGTEAFF
abundance: once; j_gene: TRBJ2-3; v_gene: TRBV2; len: 15; CDR3aa: CASSSKSGGTDTQYF
abundance: .; j_gene: TRBJ1-6; v_gene: TRBV7-2; len: 15; CDR3aa: CASSFLLGTNSPLHF
abundance: .; j_gene: TRBJ2-5; v_gene: TRBV5-1; len: 15; CDR3aa: CASSLESWDQETQYF
abundance: .; j_gene: TRBJ1-5; v_gene: TRBV28; len: 18; CDR3aa: CASSLFRYGTVFNQSQHF
abundance: .; j_gene: TRBJ1-2; v_gene: TRBV9; len: 15; CDR3aa: CASSVTGTGDYGYTF
abundance: .; j_gene: TRBJ2-7; v_gene: TRBV7-7; len: 17; CDR3aa: CASSGGGPGASGYEQYF
abundance: .; j_gene: TRBJ2-5; v_gene: TRBV7-2; len: 13; CDR3aa: CASSYGTGETQYF
abundance: .; j_gene: TRBJ2-1; v_gene: TRBV12-5; len: 15; CDR3aa: CASGWLAGGPNEQFF
abundance: .; j_gene: TRBJ2-1; v_gene: TRBV10-1; len: 15; CDR3aa: CASSELGLAWGEQFF
abundance: .; j_gene: TRBJ2-7; v_gene: TRBV6-5; len: 13; CDR3aa: CASSYAEWQTMYF
abundance: .; j_gene: TRBJ1-3; v_gene: TRBV15; len: 15; CDR3aa: CATSRGLGSGNTIYF
abundance: .; j_gene: TRBJ2-1; v_gene: TRBV2; len: 15; CDR3aa: CASRAGGSSYNEQFF
abundance: .; j_gene: TRBJ2-1; v_gene: TRBV27; len: 14; CDR3aa: CATNLGGGHNEQFF
abundance: .; j_gene: TRBJ2-1; v_gene: TRBV6-5; len: 15; CDR3aa: CASRPGQVKNNEQFF
abundance: .; j_gene: TRBJ2-5; v_gene: TRBV5-1; len: 15; CDR3aa: CASSLDDGKQETQYF
abundance: .; j_gene: TRBJ1-1; v_gene: TRBV21-1; len: 14; CDR3aa: CASRSTGLNTEAFF
abundance: .; j_gene: TRBJ2-3; v_gene: TRBV7-9; len: 16; CDR3aa: CASRSQGSPSTDTQYF
abundance: .; j_gene: TRBJ1-1; v_gene: TRBV18; len: 17; CDR3aa: CASSPDWYRQWETEAFF
abundance: once; j_gene: TRBJ1-6; v_gene: TRBV7-8; len: 15; CDR3aa: CASSWTGQLNSPLHF
abundance: .; j_gene: TRBJ1-5; v_gene: TRBV7-9; len: 15; CDR3aa: CASSFGLGGNQPQHF
abundance: .; j_gene: TRBJ2-5; v_gene: TRBV5-6; len: 13; CDR3aa: CASRQGGQETQYF